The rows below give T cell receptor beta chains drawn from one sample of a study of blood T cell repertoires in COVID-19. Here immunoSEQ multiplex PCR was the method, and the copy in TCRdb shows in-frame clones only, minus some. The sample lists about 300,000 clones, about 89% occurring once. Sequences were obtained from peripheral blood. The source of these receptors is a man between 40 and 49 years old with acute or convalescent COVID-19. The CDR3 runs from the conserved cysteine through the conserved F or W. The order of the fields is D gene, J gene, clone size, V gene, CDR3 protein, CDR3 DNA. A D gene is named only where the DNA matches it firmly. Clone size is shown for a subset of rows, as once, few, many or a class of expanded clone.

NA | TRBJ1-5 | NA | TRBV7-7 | CASSLVLPQKYSNQPQHF | TGTGCCAGCAGCTTAGTATTGCCTCAGAAATATAGCAATCAGCCCCAGCATTTT
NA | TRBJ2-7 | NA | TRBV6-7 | CASSYFVAPWYEQYF | TGTGCCAGCAGTTACTTTGTGGCTCCTTGGTACGAGCAGTACTTC
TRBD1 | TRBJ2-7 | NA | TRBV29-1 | CSVLNRGSYEQYF | TGCAGCGTGCTAAACAGGGGCTCCTACGAGCAGTACTTC
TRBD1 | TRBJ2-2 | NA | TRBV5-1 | CASSLGQGAISFSTGELFF | TGCGCCAGCAGCCTAGGACAGGGGGCGATTTCATTCAGCACCGGGGAGCTGTTTTTT
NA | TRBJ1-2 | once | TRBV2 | CASSEVGGGGYGYTF | TGTGCCAGCAGTGAAGTCGGAGGGGGGGGCTATGGCTACACCTTC
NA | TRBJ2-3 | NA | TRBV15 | CATSRIESPDTQYF | TGTGCCACCAGCAGAATAGAAAGCCCAGATACGCAGTATTTT
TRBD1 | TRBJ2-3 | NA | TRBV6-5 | CASSFDRADTQYF | TGTGCCAGCAGTTTCGACAGGGCGGATACGCAGTATTTT
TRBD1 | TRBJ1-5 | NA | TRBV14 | CASSHHRGQGARQPQHF | TGTGCCAGCAGCCATCACCGTGGACAGGGGGCAAGACAGCCCCAGCATTTT
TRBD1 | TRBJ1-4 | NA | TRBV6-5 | CASSAGTANEKLFF | TGTGCCAGCAGCGCCGGGACAGCTAATGAAAAACTGTTTTTT
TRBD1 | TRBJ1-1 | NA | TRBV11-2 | CASSLDLTGRAFF | TGTGCCAGCAGCTTAGATCTGACAGGGAGGGCTTTCTTT
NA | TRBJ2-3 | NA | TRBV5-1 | CASSRGGEEAQYF | TGCGCCAGCAGCCGGGGCGGGGAAGAGGCGCAGTATTTT
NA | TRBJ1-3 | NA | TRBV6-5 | CASSSRQPSSGNTIYF | TGTGCCAGCAGTTCCCGACAGCCCTCCTCTGGAAACACCATATATTTT
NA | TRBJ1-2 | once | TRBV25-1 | CASSELQGTPYGYTF | TGTGCCAGCAGTGAATTACAAGGGACACCCTATGGCTACACCTTC
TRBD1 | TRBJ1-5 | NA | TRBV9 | CASSVGGQAGQPQHF | TGTGCCAGCAGCGTAGGGGGACAGGCGGGTCAGCCCCAGCATTTT
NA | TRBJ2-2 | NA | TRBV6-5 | CASSYPGGGELFF | TGTGCCAGCAGTTACCCGGGTGGCGGGGAGCTGTTTTTT
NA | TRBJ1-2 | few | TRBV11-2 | CASSSAEEGYTF | TGTGCCAGCAGCTCCGCCGAGGAAGGCTACACCTTC
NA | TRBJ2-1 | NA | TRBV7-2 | CASSLVTRQQFF | TGTGCCAGCAGCTTAGTGACGCGGCAGCAGTTCTTC
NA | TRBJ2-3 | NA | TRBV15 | CATSTRTPSSQDTQYF | TGTGCCACCAGCACCAGGACACCTTCGAGCCAAGATACGCAGTATTTT
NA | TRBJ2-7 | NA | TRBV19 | CASTPRGFDEQYF | TGTGCCAGTACCCCACGGGGTTTTGACGAGCAGTACTTC
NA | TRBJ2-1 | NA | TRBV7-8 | CASSHKGLPTQQFF | TGTGCCAGCAGCCATAAGGGACTCCCGACACAGCAGTTCTTC
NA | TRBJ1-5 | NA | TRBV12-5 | CASGFAPRDQPQHF | TGTGCTAGTGGTTTCGCTCCGCGGGATCAGCCCCAGCATTTT
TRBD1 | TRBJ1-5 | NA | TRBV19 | CASKQGSSNQPQHF | TGTGCCAGTAAACAGGGGTCGAGCAATCAGCCCCAGCATTTT
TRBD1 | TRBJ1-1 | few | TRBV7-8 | CASSLAAGGVGTEAFF | TGTGCCAGCAGCTTAGCAGCAGGGGGAGTGGGAACTGAAGCTTTCTTT
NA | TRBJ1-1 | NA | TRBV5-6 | CASSPVKLRDTTIEAFF | TGTGCCAGCAGCCCTGTCAAACTCCGGGACACTACGATCGAAGCTTTCTTT
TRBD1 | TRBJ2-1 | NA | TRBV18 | CASSPDRSSYNEQFF | TGTGCCAGCTCCCCGGACAGGAGCTCCTACAATGAGCAGTTCTTC
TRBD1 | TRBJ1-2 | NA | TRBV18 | CASSPVTGQGSDGYTF | TGTGCCAGCTCACCGGTAACGGGACAGGGAAGCGATGGCTACACCTTC
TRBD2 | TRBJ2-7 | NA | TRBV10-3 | CAISGTSGVGYEQYF | TGTGCCATCAGTGGGACTAGCGGGGTTGGTTACGAGCAGTACTTC
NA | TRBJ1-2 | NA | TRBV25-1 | CASSDSGTNYGYTF | TGTGCCAGCAGTGACTCCGGGACAAACTATGGCTACACCTTC
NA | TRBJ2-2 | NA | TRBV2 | CASNQGNSGELFF | TGTGCCAGCAACCAGGGGAATAGCGGGGAGCTGTTTTTT
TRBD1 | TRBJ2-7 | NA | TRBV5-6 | CASSLEKGFGTGDRYEQYF | TGTGCCAGCAGCTTGGAGAAGGGTTTTGGGACAGGGGATCGGTACGAGCAGTACTTC
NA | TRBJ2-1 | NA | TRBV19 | CATEWGGPYNEQFF | TGTGCCACCGAATGGGGGGGGCCTTACAATGAGCAGTTCTTC
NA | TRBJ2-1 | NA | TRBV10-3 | CAISESRNEQFF | TGTGCCATCAGTGAGTCCAGGAATGAGCAGTTCTTC
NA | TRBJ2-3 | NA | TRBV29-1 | CSVNAIGADTQYF | TGCAGCGTTAATGCGATAGGGGCAGATACGCAGTATTTT
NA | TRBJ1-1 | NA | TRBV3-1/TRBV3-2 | CASSGTVKGTEAFF | TGTGCCAGCAGCGGGACTGTAAAGGGGACTGAAGCTTTCTTT
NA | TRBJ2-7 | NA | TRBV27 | CASSMTDEQYF | TGTGCCAGCAGTATGACAGACGAGCAGTACTTC
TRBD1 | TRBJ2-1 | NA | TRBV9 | CASSSRTGKNEQFF | TGTGCCAGCAGCTCGAGGACAGGGAAAAATGAGCAGTTCTTC
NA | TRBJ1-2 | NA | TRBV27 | CASRATGKYGYTF | TGTGCCAGCAGGGCTACAGGAAAATATGGCTACACCTTC
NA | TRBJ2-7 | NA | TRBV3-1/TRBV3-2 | CASSRDPPFSVLSYEQYF | TGTGCCAGCAGCCGAGATCCCCCCTTCAGCGTACTCTCCTACGAGCAGTACTTC
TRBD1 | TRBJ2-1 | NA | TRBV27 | CASSLKTNTGDEQFF | TGTGCCAGCAGTTTAAAAACCAATACAGGGGATGAGCAGTTCTTC
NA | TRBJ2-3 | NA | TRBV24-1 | CATSGPDFPTDTQYF | TGTGCCACCAGTGGCCCGGACTTCCCCACAGATACGCAGTATTTT
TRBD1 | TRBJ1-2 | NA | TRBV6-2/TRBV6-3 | CASSPGQGRYNYGYTF | TGTGCCAGCAGCCCGGGACAGGGTCGATATAACTATGGCTACACCTTC
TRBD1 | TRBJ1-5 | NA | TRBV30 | CAWSPDRVGNQPQHF | TGTGCCTGGAGCCCCGACAGGGTCGGCAATCAGCCCCAGCATTTT
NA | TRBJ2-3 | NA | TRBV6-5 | CASSPFGGQTDTQYF | TGTGCCAGCAGTCCCTTTGGGGGCCAAACAGATACGCAGTATTTT
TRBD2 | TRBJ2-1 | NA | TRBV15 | CATSFQRGSYNEQFF | TGTGCCACCAGCTTCCAGCGGGGCTCTTACAATGAGCAGTTCTTC
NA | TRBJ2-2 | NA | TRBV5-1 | CASREYGVNTGELFF | TGCGCCAGCAGGGAATACGGGGTGAACACCGGGGAGCTGTTTTTT
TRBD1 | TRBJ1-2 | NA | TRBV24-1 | CATSDSTGGGGYTF | TGTGCCACCAGTGACTCCACAGGGGGCGGTGGCTACACCTTC
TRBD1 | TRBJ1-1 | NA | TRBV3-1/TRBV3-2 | CASSATGGRAEAFF | TGTGCCAGCAGCGCGACAGGGGGAAGGGCTGAAGCTTTCTTT
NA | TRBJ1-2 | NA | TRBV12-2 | CASRFPSPWSGNYGYTF | TGTGCAAGTCGCTTCCCATCCCCATGGTCGGGTAACTATGGCTACACCTTC
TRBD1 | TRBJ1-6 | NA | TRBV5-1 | CASSFVRDRGKSPLHF | TGCGCCAGCAGCTTTGTCAGGGACAGGGGAAAATCACCCCTCCACTTT
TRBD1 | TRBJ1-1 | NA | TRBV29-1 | CSVGTGGWDTEAFF | TGCAGCGTCGGGACAGGGGGCTGGGACACTGAAGCTTTCTTT
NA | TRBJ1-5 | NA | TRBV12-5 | CASAVGLNQPQHF | TGTGCTAGTGCCGTGGGCCTCAATCAGCCCCAGCATTTT
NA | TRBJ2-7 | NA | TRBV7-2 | CASSSRQASYEQYF | TGTGCCAGCAGTTCGAGACAGGCGTCCTACGAGCAGTACTTC
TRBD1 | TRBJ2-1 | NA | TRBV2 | CASSYGQAEQFF | TGTGCCAGCAGCTACGGACAGGCCGAGCAGTTCTTC
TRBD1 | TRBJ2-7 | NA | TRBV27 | CASSSLTDRFLGEQYF | TGTGCCAGCAGTTCACTGACGGACAGGTTCCTAGGGGAGCAGTACTTC
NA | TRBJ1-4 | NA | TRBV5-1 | CASRGAVNEKLFF | TGCGCCAGCAGGGGCGCTGTTAATGAAAAACTGTTTTTT
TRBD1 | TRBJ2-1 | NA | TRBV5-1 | CASSRSTGKDNEQFF | TGCGCCAGCAGCCGCTCGACAGGGAAGGACAATGAGCAGTTCTTC
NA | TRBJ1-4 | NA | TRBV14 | CASSHQYGEKLFF | TGTGCCAGCAGCCACCAGTACGGGGAAAAACTGTTTTTT
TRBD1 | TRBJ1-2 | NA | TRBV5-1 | CASSLAAGGYYGYTF | TGCGCCAGCAGCTTGGCGGCAGGGGGGTACTATGGCTACACCTTC
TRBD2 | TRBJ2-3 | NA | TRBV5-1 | CASGRGEDTDTQYF | TGCGCCAGCGGCCGGGGGGAAGACACAGATACGCAGTATTTT
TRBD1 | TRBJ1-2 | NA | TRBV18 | CASSIDGQALYGYTF | TGTGCCAGCTCAATTGATGGACAGGCCCTTTATGGCTACACCTTC